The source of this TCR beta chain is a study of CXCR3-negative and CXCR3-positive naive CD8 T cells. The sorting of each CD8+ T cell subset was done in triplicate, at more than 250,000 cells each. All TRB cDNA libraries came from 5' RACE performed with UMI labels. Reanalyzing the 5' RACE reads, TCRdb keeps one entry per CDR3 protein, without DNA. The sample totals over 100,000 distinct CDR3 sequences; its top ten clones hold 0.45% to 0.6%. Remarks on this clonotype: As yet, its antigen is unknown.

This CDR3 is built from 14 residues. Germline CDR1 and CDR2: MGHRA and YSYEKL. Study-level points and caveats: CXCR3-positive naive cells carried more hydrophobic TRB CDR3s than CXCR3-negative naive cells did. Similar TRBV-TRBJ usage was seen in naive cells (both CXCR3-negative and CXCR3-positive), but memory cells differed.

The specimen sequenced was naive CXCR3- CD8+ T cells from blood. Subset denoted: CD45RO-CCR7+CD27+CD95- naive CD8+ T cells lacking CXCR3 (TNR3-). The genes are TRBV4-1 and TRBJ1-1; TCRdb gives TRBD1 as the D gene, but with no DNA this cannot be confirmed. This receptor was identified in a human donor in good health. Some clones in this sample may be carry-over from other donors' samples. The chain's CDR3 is CASSHGQANTEAFF.